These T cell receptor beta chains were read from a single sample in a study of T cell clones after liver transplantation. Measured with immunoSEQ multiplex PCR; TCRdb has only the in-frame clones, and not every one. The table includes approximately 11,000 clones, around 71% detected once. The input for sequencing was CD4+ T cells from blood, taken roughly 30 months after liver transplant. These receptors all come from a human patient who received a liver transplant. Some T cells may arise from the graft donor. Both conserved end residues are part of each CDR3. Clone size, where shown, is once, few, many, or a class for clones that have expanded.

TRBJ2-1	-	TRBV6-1	CASSEAAGGSYNEQFF
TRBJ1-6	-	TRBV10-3	CAIRGGDSPLHF
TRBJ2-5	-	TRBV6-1	CASEGRGGETQYF
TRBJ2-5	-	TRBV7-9	CASSRLTGVQETQYF
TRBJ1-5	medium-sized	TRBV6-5	CASKPGTGGGQPQHF
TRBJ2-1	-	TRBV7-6	CASSLDGGPYNEQFF
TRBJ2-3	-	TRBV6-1	CASSGLAGGPDTQYF
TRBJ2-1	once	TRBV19	CASSIGLAGINQFF
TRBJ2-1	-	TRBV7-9	CASSSHMNSYNEQFF
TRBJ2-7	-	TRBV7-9	CASSPTRGGTYEQYF
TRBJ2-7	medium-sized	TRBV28	CASSLGQPEQYF
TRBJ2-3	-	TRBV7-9	CASSPKTGNTDTQYF
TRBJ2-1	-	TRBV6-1	CASRQLDYNEQFF
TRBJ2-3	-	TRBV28	CASSPGTSGGYTDTQYF
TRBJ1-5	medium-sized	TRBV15	CATSGSDRGRQPQHF
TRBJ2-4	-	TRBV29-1	CSVGGGELAKNIQYF
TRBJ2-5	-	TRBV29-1	CSVGLYGLSMETQYF
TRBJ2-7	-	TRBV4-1	CASSQDSGSEQYF
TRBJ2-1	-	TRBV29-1	CSAVPPARDEHRNEQFF
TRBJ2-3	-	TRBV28	CASSLRGGVTDTQYF
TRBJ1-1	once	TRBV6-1	CATYLGAHTEAFF
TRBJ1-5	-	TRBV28	CASSLTRTDLNQPQHF
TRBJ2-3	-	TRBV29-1	CSVDGLAGASVREDTQYF
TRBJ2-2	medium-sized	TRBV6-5	CASSYNRVAGELFF
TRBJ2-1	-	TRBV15	CATSDTGTSKNEQFF
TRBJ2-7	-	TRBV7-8	CASSLAGGRRSYEQYF
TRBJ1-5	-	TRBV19	CASSPDVPPEEQPQHF
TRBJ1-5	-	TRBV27	CASSYQGGNQPQHF
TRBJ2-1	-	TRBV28	CASSLDRSSDEQFF
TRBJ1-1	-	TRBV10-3	CAISEVGGLNTEAFF
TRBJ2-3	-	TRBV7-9	CASSAPDTVADTQYF
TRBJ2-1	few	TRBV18	CASSPPGGGSYNEQFF
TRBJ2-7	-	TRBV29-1	CSVETGLSSYEQYF
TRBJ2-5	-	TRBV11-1	CASSLGTSGGQETQYF
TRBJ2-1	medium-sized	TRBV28	CASRVSTGSLIREQFF
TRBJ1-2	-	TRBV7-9	CASSGPGALNYGYTF
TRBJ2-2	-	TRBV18	CASSPGTSESNTGELFF
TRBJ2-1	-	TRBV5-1	CASSLAVLSYNEQFF
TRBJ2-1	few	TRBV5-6	CASSSTGNEQFF